This T cell receptor (beta chain) emerged from a study of blood T cell repertoires in COVID-19 (dated by TCRdb to about 2020). In terms of the full investigation: The collaborator samples originated in the United States, Italy and Spain and spanned the acute and convalescent phases of COVID-19. The material from the prospective study consisted of cDNA or gDNA derived from T cells, B-cell-depleted T cells, or PBMCs. Deeply sampled blood TCRbeta repertoires from subjects exposed to, actively infected with, or recovered from COVID-19 were included in the dataset. The repertoires were made available in a free public database intended to serve as a resource for research on the immune response to SARS-CoV-2. Samples came from the ongoing ImmuneRACE study (first 160 participants) plus 1,254 subjects from 6 global collaborators. Nearly every sample came with metadata listing a de-identified subject ID, COVID-19 status, age in years and sex. Where HLA class I and class II types were available, the types were taken from metadata supplied by the sample provider, not from assay-based typing.

This clone came up many times. The antigen it recognizes is unknown. Nothing much larger sits one base from this clone, and base qualities are not available. Participants in the prospective study were aged roughly 18 to 100 years, lived in under 30 United States geographic areas, and enrolled through a virtual design. To assign participants to cohorts, the prospective study relied on clinical history that participants themselves reported in a screening survey and a study questionnaire. A participant counted as exposed if, within 2 weeks of entering the study, that participant had been in contact with someone who had a PCR-confirmed or clinician-diagnosed COVID-19 case. In the prospective study, whole blood, serum and a nasopharyngeal or oropharyngeal swab were collected from each participant by mobile phlebotomists. Participants in the prospective study had the option to provide additional blood draws and questionnaires over a 2-month period. Prospective study blood samples were shipped either frozen or at room temperature before DNA extraction.

Paper-wide results and their limitations: How much clinical and demographic metadata was included differed by source and by participant, and the metadata was provided uncurated.

TCRbeta CDR3 regions were amplified from genomic DNA using the immunoSEQ Assay, a bias-controlled multiplex PCR. In the paper's pipeline: The number of nucleated cells in each sample was estimated by amplification of reference gene primers within the assay. To quantify the absolute abundance of each unique TCRbeta CDR3 rearrangement, sequence reads were collapsed and filtered. For each sample, productive Simpson clonality was calculated by taking the square root of Simpson's diversity index across productive rearrangements. TCRdb took this table from immuneACCESS and kept in-frame rearrangements with V and J called. Such tables lack part of the clones; where checked against another copy, unresolved V genes explain under half of the gap, and the rest is unexplained. D and trimming come from the DNA, and the V and J calls and clone size come from that table. This sample comprises hundreds of thousands of clones, approximately 86% of them detected only once. In total, the top ten clones hold roughly 4.9% of the sample.

This receptor was taken from a young woman who had been exposed to COVID-19. Sequenced sample: PBMCs or T cells enriched from blood (not recorded which).

The nucleotides are TGCGCCAGCAGCCAAGATCCCAGGGGTTCTAGTTCACCCCTCCACTTT. Translated, this is CASSQDPRGSSSPLHF. The chain uses TRBV4-1 and TRBJ1-6; a tentative D match to TRBD1 spans 6 bases. The CDR3, from cysteine to phenylalanine, totals 16 residues. The kept DNA is CDR3 alone, 48 bases in frame from the first base. V and J lose 0 bases and 9 bases, and a span of 15 bases separates them. The germline V gene yields MGHRA for CDR1 and YSYEKL for CDR2.